The clone carrying this T cell receptor beta chain was observed a single time. The data were taken from a study of blood T cell repertoires in COVID-19. Study-level information: T cells, B-cell-depleted T cells, or PBMCs supplied cDNA or gDNA.

Trimming cost V 4 bases and J 5 bases, with 21 bases left between them. Per the germline V gene, CDR1 is SGHDT and CDR2 is YYEEEE. CDR3 length equals 16 residues. The authors' processing: From reference gene primer amplification, estimates of nucleated cell counts were derived. Method: immunoSEQ multiplex PCR; TCRdb's copy keeps in-frame clones and lacks some. The DNA gave D and trimming, while V, J and clone size come from that table. Here the sample spans 350,000 or so clones, about 92% being singletons. Seattle patients were enrolled while actively infected and followed longitudinally. V gene TRBV5-6 combines with J gene TRBJ1-2; D is perhaps TRBD1 (6 bases). The clonotype originates from a woman aged 55 to 70 with COVID-19, enrolled during active disease. Sequenced material: peripheral blood. Here the CDR3 reads CASSRSLEDRSYGYTF. The CDR3 coding sequence is TGTGCCAGCAGCCGATCGCTAGAGGACAGAAGTTATGGCTACACCTTC.